The 5 T cell receptor beta chains in this list originate from one sample, sequenced in a study of control samples from healthy donors and cancer patients (dated by TCRdb to 2020 to 2021). The library was prepared using the immunoSEQ multiplex PCR assay. Drawn from immuneACCESS, this table holds only the in-frame rearrangements with V and J called that TCRdb kept. Clones are partly lost; checked studies trace under half to an unresolved V gene and leave the rest unexplained. This sample has 150,000 or so clones in its table, and approximately 93% of those were observed once. The ten largest clones capture 4.5% to 6% of the sample. Sequences were obtained from blood. These receptors originate from a man aged 18 to 30 in good health.

This rearrangement joins TRBV30 to TRBJ1-6, with 9 bases aligning to TRBD1. This CDR3 is 16 amino acids long. V dropped 0 bases and J dropped 2; count of bases not matched to a gene: 2. Germline-derived CDR1 and CDR2 are GTSNPN and SVGIG (reference sequence). The chain's CDR3 is CAWSVDRGTYNSPLHF. CDR3 bases: TGTGCCTGGAGTGTGGACAGGGGAACCTATAATTCACCCCTCCACTTT. Filled out from reference TRBV30 and TRBJ1-6, the complete variable domain reads SQTIHQWPATLVQPVGSPLSLECTVEGTSNPNLYWYRQAAGRGLQLLFYSVGIGQISSEVPQNLSASRPQDRQFILSSKKLLLSDSGFYLCAWSVDRGTYNSPLHFGNGTRLTVT.

This clone was seen a handful of times. The rearrangement joins TRBV6-6 to TRBJ1-5; TRBD1 agrees at 8 bases. Germline V CDR1 and CDR2: MNHNY, SVGAGI (reference sequence). The CDR3 is 14 amino acids. The trim removed 6 bases at V and 6 bases at J, leaving 7 bases unmatched. In nucleotides, the CDR3 is TGTGCCAGCAGGGATGGGACAGGCGTTCAGCCCCAGCATTTT. It is translated as CASRDGTGVQPQHF.

The CDR3 nucleotides are TGTGCCAGCAGCCAAATGGCGGGGTCCCAAGAGACCCAGTACTTC. Amino acid sequence: CASSQMAGSQETQYF. V gene TRBV3-1 (or the pseudogene TRBV3-2) combines with J gene TRBJ2-5, with TRBD2 as a possible D gene (6 bases). Trimming took off 2 bases at V and 1 base at J, with 11 bases between the two ends. CDR1 is LGHDT, CDR2 YNNKEL, per germline (reference sequence). The CDR3 runs 15 residues.

The rearrangement uses TRBV11-2 and TRBJ1-4, with unresolved D. With 4 bases removed from V and 8 bases from J, the gap between germline ends came to 5 bases. Germline V gene lookup returns CDR1 SGHAT and CDR2 FQNNGV. The CDR3 is 11 residues long. The DNA for the CDR3 is TGTGCCAGCAGCTCAAGGGAAAAACTGTTTTTT. It specifies CASSSREKLFF. The variable domain in full, with the rest retrieved from reference TRBV11-2 and TRBJ1-4, is EAGVAQSPRYKIIEKRQSVAFWCNPISGHATLYWYQQILGQGPKLLIQFQNNGVVDDSQLPKDRFSAERLKGVDSTLKIQPAKLEDSAVYLCASSSREKLFFGSGTQLSVL.

The V call is TRBV2, the J call TRBJ2-7; D might be TRBD1 or TRBD2, each matching 6 bases. From germline, CDR1 is SNHLY and CDR2 FYNNEI. This CDR3 has 16 amino acids. V was cut by 8 bases and J by 5 bases, with 25 bases left in between. CDR3 nucleotide sequence: TGTGCCAGCGGGAGGCCCCAACAGGGCGGAACTCACGAGCAGTACTTC. It yields the protein CASGRPQQGGTHEQYF.